These 5 T cell receptor beta chains share one sample of origin, sequenced in a study of CD8 T cells in ankylosing spondylitis. Overall study results and limits: A motif in TCR beta, a set of under ten highly homologous variants, appeared characteristic of ankylosing spondylitis blood.

These TCRs are of unknown antigen specificity. Each CDR3 protein is one row after TCRdb ran MiXCR on the 5' RACE reads. This sample has fewer than 550,000 distinct CDR3 sequences, with roughly 5.2% found just once. Source material: blood, either unsorted or a sorted T cell fraction (not recorded which). The receptors derive from a male donor with ankylosing spondylitis.

CDR3 in amino acids: CSARPLGSRVWYEQYF. The CDR3, as DNA: TGCAGTGCTAGACCTCTAGGGTCTAGGGTCTGGTACGAGCAGTACTTC. This rearrangement joins TRBV20-1 to TRBJ2-7; D is unresolved. The CDR3 covers 16 residues. From germline, CDR1 is DFQATT and CDR2 SNEGSKA (reference sequence). Between the trimmed V and J ends, which lost 2 bases and 4 bases, there was a span of 21 bases.

This clonotype was counted many times. The chain is built from TRBV11-2 and TRBJ2-5, with 7 nucleotides matching TRBD1. This CDR3 is built from 17 residues. V gave up 3 bases and J gave up 3 bases; unmatched junction bases: 13. Germline CDR1 SGHAT, CDR2 FQNNGV. The CDR3 DNA sequence: TGTGCCAGCAGCTTTGATCTCTACAGGGGCGGCGAAGAGACCCAGTACTTC. This translates into CASSFDLYRGGEETQYF.

This clonotype was seen repeatedly, ten times or more. The chain uses TRBV7-2 and TRBJ1-6; 9 nucleotides line up with TRBD1. Trimming took 1 base from V and 9 from J; bases not matched to a gene: 4. Per the germline V gene, CDR1 is SGHTA and CDR2 is FQGNSA. The CDR3 is 15 amino acids. The CDR3 loop reads CASSLVGTGISPLHF. Written as DNA, the CDR3 is TGTGCCAGCAGCTTAGTTGGGACAGGGATTTCACCCCTCCACTTT.

This clonotype was picked up many times. The V and J genes are TRBV7-2 and TRBJ2-3, with TRBD2 as a possible D gene (6 bases). Germline CDR1 SGHTA, CDR2 FQGNSA. The CDR3 runs to 15 residues. Trimming took off 2 bases at V and 2 bases at J, with 11 bases between the two ends. CDR3 DNA sequence: TGTGCCAGCAGCTTAAAGCGGGTCCCCACAGATACGCAGTATTTT. Translated: CASSLKRVPTDTQYF.

This clonotype was seen many times. V is TRBV11-2 and J is TRBJ1-5, with a possible D match to TRBD1 (5 bases). V lost 3 bases to trimming and J lost 0 bases, with 18 bases between them. Germline CDR1 SGHAT, CDR2 FQNNGV. The length of the CDR3 is 18 residues. CDR3 nucleotides: TGTGCCAGCAGCTTGATCGGGGCCGGGGTATATAGCAATCAGCCCCAGCATTTT. It translates to CASSLIGAGVYSNQPQHF.